A selection of T cell receptor beta chains follows, all from one sample in a study of blood T cell repertoires in COVID-19. The repertoire was sequenced with immunoSEQ multiplex PCR; TCRdb's copy has only in-frame clones and lacks some. Of about 170,000 clones detected, around 86% appear once; the ten largest clones hold less than 3%. The sequencing input was peripheral blood. These receptors all stem from a woman older than 75 with COVID-19, enrolled during active disease. Each CDR3 is given with its conserved first and last residue. Fields, in order: J gene, V gene, clone size, D gene, CDR3 protein, CDR3 DNA. D genes are given only for firm matches. Only some rows state a clone size, as once, few, many or a class for expanded clones.

TRBJ2-5 TRBV20-1 NA NA CSASRVSGSQETQYF TGCAGTGCTAGTAGAGTGTCCGGGTCCCAAGAGACCCAGTACTTC
TRBJ1-1 TRBV2 NA NA CASSDRVKEEAFF TGTGCCAGCAGTGACAGGGTTAAGGAAGAAGCTTTCTTT
TRBJ1-3 TRBV5-8 NA NA CASKRLSGNTIYF TGTGCCAGCAAGCGCCTCTCTGGAAACACCATATATTTT
TRBJ1-1 TRBV28 NA NA CASSLRDIEAFF TGTGCCAGCAGCCTCCGGGACATAGAAGCTTTCTTT
TRBJ1-2 TRBV11-2 NA NA CASSLVRKRKFTNYGYTF TGTGCCAGCAGCTTAGTGAGGAAACGAAAGTTTACTAACTATGGCTACACCTTC
TRBJ2-2 TRBV9 NA TRBD2 CASSVTLAGARTRGELFF TGTGCCAGCAGCGTAACACTAGCGGGAGCCAGAACCCGCGGGGAGCTGTTTTTT
TRBJ2-1 TRBV4-1 NA TRBD2 CASSPSGGPNEQFF TGCGCCAGCAGCCCCAGCGGGGGCCCTAATGAGCAGTTCTTC
TRBJ2-1 TRBV19 NA TRBD1 CASSTSRQGVSYNEQFF TGTGCCAGTAGTACATCCAGACAGGGAGTATCCTACAATGAGCAGTTCTTC
TRBJ1-2 TRBV7-2 NA NA CASSLEAIGYTF TGTGCCAGCAGCTTAGAAGCGATAGGCTACACCTTC
TRBJ2-3 TRBV11-1 NA NA CASSLVQGGDTQYF TGTGCCAGCAGCTTAGTTCAAGGGGGAGATACGCAGTATTTT
TRBJ1-5 TRBV6-2/TRBV6-3 NA NA CASSSPPGHDYQPQHF TGTGCCAGCAGTAGTCCCCCGGGACATGATTATCAGCCCCAGCATTTT
TRBJ2-7 TRBV21-1 NA NA CASSKDRDTYYEQYF TGTGCCAGCAGCAAAGACCGGGACACCTACTACGAGCAGTACTTC
TRBJ2-6 TRBV11-3 NA NA CASSLAGLSGANVLTF TGTGCCAGCAGCTTAGCGGGTCTCTCTGGGGCCAACGTCCTGACTTTC
TRBJ1-3 TRBV6-1 NA NA CASSVGPGMGSGNTIYF TGTGCCAGCAGTGTCGGACCGGGAATGGGCTCTGGAAACACCATATATTTT
TRBJ1-1 TRBV5-1 NA NA CASSLTAGANTEAFF TGCGCCAGCAGCCTTACAGCAGGGGCGAACACTGAAGCTTTCTTT
TRBJ1-3 TRBV5-4 NA NA CASSLLLGTTASTIYF TGTGCCAGCAGCTTGCTGCTTGGGACAACGGCATCCACCATATATTTT
TRBJ1-1 TRBV28 NA TRBD1 CASSLSGGTEAFF TGTGCCAGCAGTTTATCAGGGGGCACTGAAGCTTTCTTT
TRBJ2-3 TRBV11-2 NA TRBD2 CASSPEKTSSGQWDTQYF TGTGCCAGCAGCCCCGAAAAAACCTCTAGCGGCCAATGGGATACGCAGTATTTT
TRBJ1-5 TRBV30 NA NA CAWKRLQGGQPQHF TGTGCCTGGAAACGCCTCCAGGGAGGACAGCCCCAGCATTTT
TRBJ2-3 TRBV2 NA TRBD2 CASRVTSGRADTQYF TGTGCCAGCAGGGTGACTAGCGGGAGAGCAGATACGCAGTATTTT
TRBJ1-1 TRBV12-3/TRBV12-4 once NA CATGRGLNTEAFF TGTGCCACTGGGAGGGGTTTGAACACTGAAGCTTTCTTT
TRBJ2-7 TRBV14 NA TRBD1 CASSDPGQGAYEQYF TGTGCCAGCAGCGACCCGGGACAGGGGGCCTACGAGCAGTACTTC
TRBJ2-7 TRBV7-2 NA TRBD1 CASALTGGAGTEQYF TGTGCCAGCGCCCTAACAGGGGGCGCTGGAACCGAGCAGTACTTC
TRBJ2-4 TRBV12-5 once NA CASGATSVPKNIQYF TGTGCTAGTGGAGCGACTAGTGTGCCCAAAAACATTCAGTACTTC
TRBJ1-5 TRBV9 NA NA CASSSRTDNQPQHF TGTGCCAGCAGCTCCCGGACAGACAATCAGCCCCAGCATTTT
TRBJ2-1 TRBV10-3 once TRBD2 CAIGGSGKRDNEQFF TGTGCCATCGGGGGTAGCGGGAAGAGGGACAATGAGCAGTTCTTC
TRBJ2-7 TRBV6-5 NA NA CASSSMTGARYEQYF TGTGCCAGCAGTTCTATGACGGGAGCAAGGTACGAGCAGTACTTC
TRBJ1-3 TRBV27 NA TRBD1 CASKTGNTIYF TGTGCCAGCAAGACAGGGAACACCATATATTTT
TRBJ1-5 TRBV5-8 NA TRBD1 CASNIQGSGQPQHF TGTGCCAGCAATATACAGGGGAGCGGGCAGCCCCAGCATTTT
TRBJ2-5 TRBV7-2 once NA CASSLGGWAQETQYF TGTGCCAGCAGCTTAGGAGGGTGGGCACAAGAGACCCAGTACTTC
TRBJ2-7 TRBV28 NA TRBD2 CASSPPSGAYEQYF TGTGCCAGCAGCCCCCCGAGCGGGGCCTACGAGCAGTACTTC
TRBJ2-7 TRBV19 NA NA CASRASRGGAYEQYF TGTGCCAGTAGGGCCTCCCGTGGAGGTGCCTACGAGCAGTACTTC
TRBJ1-2 TRBV6-2/TRBV6-3 NA TRBD1 CASSTSGTGGYGYTF TGTGCCAGCAGTACTTCCGGGACAGGGGGTTATGGCTACACCTTC
TRBJ2-1 TRBV7-3 NA NA CASSFIAISPNEQFF TGTGCCAGCAGCTTTATAGCTATCAGTCCCAATGAGCAGTTCTTC
TRBJ1-2 TRBV28 NA NA CASSLEPSAGYGYTF TGTGCCAGCAGTTTGGAGCCTTCAGCGGGCTATGGCTACACCTTC
TRBJ2-1 TRBV9 NA NA CASSVDPGSSSYNEQFF TGTGCCAGCAGCGTAGATCCCGGGAGTAGCTCCTACAATGAGCAGTTCTTC
TRBJ1-6 TRBV7-8 NA NA CASSLTSQSSPLHF TGTGCCAGCAGCTTGACAAGTCAGAGTTCACCCCTCCACTTT
TRBJ2-1 TRBV25-1 once TRBD1 CASTYSGGQGHNEQFF TGTGCCAGCACTTACTCAGGGGGACAGGGTCACAATGAGCAGTTCTTC
TRBJ2-1 TRBV18 once NA CASSPRANEQFF TGTGCCAGCTCACCACGGGCCAATGAGCAGTTCTTC
TRBJ2-7 TRBV5-5 NA NA CASSFQPGSYEQYF TGTGCCAGCAGCTTTCAACCCGGGAGCTACGAGCAGTACTTC
TRBJ2-3 TRBV10-2 NA TRBD2 CASLSGLAGVGDTQYF TGCGCCAGCCTCTCGGGACTAGCGGGAGTTGGAGATACGCAGTATTTT
TRBJ1-1 TRBV5-5 NA NA CASSLDRATEAFF TGTGCCAGCAGCTTGGACAGGGCCACTGAAGCTTTCTTT
TRBJ2-1 TRBV6-2/TRBV6-3 NA NA CASSRGRNEQFF TGTGCCAGCAGCCGGGGGAGGAATGAGCAGTTCTTC
TRBJ2-7 TRBV7-3 NA NA CASSLIRGAAYEQYF TGTGCCAGCAGCTTAATCCGGGGAGCAGCCTACGAGCAGTACTTC
TRBJ1-1 TRBV6-2/TRBV6-3 NA NA CASSYPTGNTEAFF TGTGCCAGCAGTTATCCGACAGGGAACACTGAAGCTTTCTTT
TRBJ2-1 TRBV5-1 NA TRBD2 CASSQNRLAGDEQFF TGCGCCAGCAGCCAAAACCGACTAGCGGGAGACGAGCAGTTCTTC
TRBJ1-6 TRBV7-2 NA NA CASSLKENSPLHF TGTGCCAGCAGCTTAAAAGAGAACTCACCCCTCCACTTT
TRBJ1-2 TRBV28 NA NA CASRAGPTNYGYTF TGTGCCAGCAGGGCGGGGCCGACTAACTATGGCTACACCTTC
TRBJ1-2 TRBV6-1 NA NA CASSEESGGYGYTF TGTGCCAGCAGTGAAGAATCCGGGGGCTATGGCTACACCTTC
TRBJ2-1 TRBV5-1 NA TRBD2 CASCKAGTSGYNEQFF TGCGCCAGCTGTAAAGCCGGGACTAGCGGATACAATGAGCAGTTCTTC
TRBJ1-5 TRBV6-1 NA NA CASSEAPRYRFDQPQHF TGTGCCAGCAGTGAAGCCCCAAGATATCGGTTTGATCAGCCCCAGCATTTT
TRBJ1-5 TRBV19 NA TRBD1 CASRPRTGGKQPQHF TGTGCCAGTAGACCAAGGACAGGTGGGAAACAGCCCCAGCATTTT
TRBJ2-7 TRBV14 NA TRBD1 CASSQAKDRGSRGYF TGTGCCAGCAGCCAGGCCAAGGACAGGGGCTCCCGGGGGTACTTC
TRBJ2-7 TRBV11-2 NA TRBD2 CASTPWTGGLASHEQYF TGTGCCAGCACCCCATGGACGGGGGGACTAGCGTCCCACGAGCAGTACTTC
TRBJ2-1 TRBV6-1 NA TRBD2 CASSVRLAGYNNEQFF TGTGCCAGCAGTGTTCGCCTAGCGGGATACAACAATGAGCAGTTCTTC
TRBJ1-6 TRBV4-3 NA NA CASSQEVVGLLHF TGCGCCAGCAGCCAAGAAGTGGTCGGACTGCTCCACTTT
TRBJ1-2 TRBV2 few NA CAGGQLGYGYTF TGTGCCGGTGGACAGCTAGGCTATGGCTACACCTTC